Shown below are 17 T cell receptor beta chains from a single sample sequenced in a study of cytomegalovirus exposure and HLA in healthy donors. The PCR ran on 60 Vbeta and 13 Jbeta primers. Sequenced by immunoSEQ multiplex PCR; TCRdb stores in-frame clones only, minus some. The repertoire includes 200,000 to 250,000 clones, over 75% of them detected once, and more than 1.5% sits in the top ten. Sequenced input: PBMCs. The origin of the receptors is a young man in good health and CMV-seronegative.

The chain links TRBV11-3 to TRBJ1-2; no definite D call. This CDR3 has 13 residues. CDR1 SGHNT and CDR2 YENEEA come from the germline V gene. Trimming removed 3 bases at V and 4 bases at J, with 9 bases between. CDR3 sequence reads: CASSFRVGYGYTF. The CDR3, as DNA: TGTGCCAGCAGCTTCCGGGTTGGCTATGGCTACACCTTC.

V is TRBV6-5 and J is TRBJ2-5, with TRBD1 matching over 7 bases. The better agreement between TRBJ2-7 and the DNA end casts doubt on the J call. This CDR3 contains 15 residues. The germline CDR1 and CDR2 sequences are MNHEY and SVGAGI. CDR3 in amino acids: CASSWNRGSHYEQYF. For the CDR3, the DNA is TGTGCCAGCAGTTGGAACAGGGGTTCACACTACGAGCAGTACTTC.

The chain joins TRBV29-1 to TRBJ2-1; D not resolved. The germline CDR1 and CDR2 sequences are SQVTM and ANQGSEA. V was pared by 7 bases and J by 4 bases, with 8 bases between. The CDR3 spans 11 residues. The CDR3 coding sequence is TGCAGCGCCCAATTTTACAATGAGCAGTTCTTC. It specifies CSAQFYNEQFF.

This chain connects TRBV30 to TRBJ2-5, with 7 bases lining up with TRBD2. V lost 5 bases, J lost 5 bases, and 14 bases stayed unmatched. Germline CDR1 is GTSNPN and CDR2 is SVGIG (reference sequence). The CDR3 runs 15 residues. The CDR3 DNA reads TGTGCCTGGGCGGGGTTGGCGGGGGAGGGGGAGACCCAGTACTTC. Residues: CAWAGLAGEGETQYF. The full variable domain, its missing parts supplied by reference TRBV30 and TRBJ2-5, is SQTIHQWPATLVQPVGSPLSLECTVEGTSNPNLYWYRQAAGRGLQLLFYSVGIGQISSEVPQNLSASRPQDRQFILSSKKLLLSDSGFYLCAWAGLAGEGETQYFGPGTRLLVL.

The chain couples TRBV29-1 to TRBJ2-2; tentative D call: TRBD1 (5 bases). Trimming took 7 bases from V and 1 from J, leaving 10 bases between them. Germline CDR1 SQVTM, CDR2 ANQGSEA. The CDR3 covers 13 residues. CDR3 sequence: CSASGQNTGELFF. The CDR3 DNA follows: TGCAGCGCATCTGGACAGAACACCGGGGAGCTGTTTTTT.

J is TRBJ1-5 and V is TRBV19; 7 positions match TRBD1. Germline assignment: CDR1 LNHDA and CDR2 SQIVND (reference sequence). V lost 7 bases, J lost 5 bases, and 5 bases stayed unmatched. The CDR3 is made up of 13 amino acids. This chain's CDR3 is CASTDRVYQPQHF. The CDR3 nucleotides read TGTGCCAGTACTGACAGGGTGTATCAGCCCCAGCATTTT.

In this sample, this clone turned up a few times. The chain is built from TRBV5-5 and TRBJ1-3; 9 bases fit TRBD1. This CDR3 is 16 amino acids long. The germline V gene encodes CDR1 SGHKS and CDR2 YYEKEE (reference sequence). V lost 5 bases to trimming and J lost 2 bases; unmatched junction nucleotides: 8. CDR3: CASRRQGGEAGNTIYF. The CDR3 nucleotides read TGTGCCAGCAGAAGACAGGGGGGGGAAGCTGGAAACACCATATATTTT.

This clone was seen more than once but under ten times. The CDR3 sequence: CASTSTGLNTEAFF. CDR3 bases: TGTGCCAGTACCTCGACAGGTTTGAACACTGAAGCTTTCTTT. J is TRBJ1-1 and V is TRBV19; TRBD1 might be the D (6 bases). CDR1 and CDR2 from the germline V gene are LNHDA and SQIVND (reference sequence). The V end lost 7 bases, the J end lost 0 bases, and 12 bases lay between the germline ends. This CDR3 is 14 amino acids long. The full variable domain, in which reference TRBV19 and TRBJ1-1 provide the parts outside the CDR3, is DGGITQSPKYLFRKEGQNVTLSCEQNLNHDAMYWYRQDPGQGLRLIYYSQIVNDFQKGDIAEGYSVSREKKESFPLTVTSAQKNPTAFYLCASTSTGLNTEAFFGQGTRLTVV.

The gene calls are TRBV19 and TRBJ2-7; TRBD1 matches at 12 bases. Per germline, CDR1 LNHDA and CDR2 SQIVND (reference sequence). V lost 2 bases to trimming and J lost 4 bases; unmatched junction nucleotides: 6. The CDR3 spans 16 residues. The CDR3 sequence is CASSIYPGQGAYEQYF. CDR3 sequence (DNA): TGTGCCAGTAGTATATATCCGGGACAGGGGGCGTACGAGCAGTACTTC.

The CDR3 spells CASSYAGELFF. As DNA, the CDR3 is TGTGCCAGCAGTTACGCGGGGGAGCTGTTTTTT. The chain links TRBV6-5 to TRBJ2-2; unclear D gene. The CDR3 totals 11 residues. The ends were cut back, 2 bases at V and 8 bases at J, with 3 bases in the middle. Per germline, CDR1 MNHEY and CDR2 SVGAGI.

CDR3 protein: CAWAGLEDTGELFF. The CDR3 DNA sequence: TGTGCCTGGGCTGGACTAGAGGACACCGGGGAGCTGTTTTTT. The chain is built from TRBV30 and TRBJ2-2; TRBD2 matches 7 bases. CDR3 length: 14 amino acids. The V gene's germline CDR1 is GTSNPN and CDR2 SVGIG (reference sequence). Trimming at V came to 5 bases and at J to 3 bases, leaving 6 bases not matched to a gene.

The chain couples TRBV28 to TRBJ2-2, with no clear D. Germline V gene sequence: CDR1 MDHEN, CDR2 SYDVKM. Trimming left V 6 bases short and J 7 bases short, with 9 bases between. The CDR3 is made up of 12 amino acids. The DNA for the CDR3 is TGTGCCAGCAGCCTACTTATCGGGGAGCTGTTTTTT. As protein: CASSLLIGELFF. Using reference TRBV28 and TRBJ2-2 for the parts outside the CDR3, the full variable domain is DVKVTQSSRYLVKRTGEKVFLECVQDMDHENMFWYRQDPGLGLRLIYFSYDVKMKEKGDIPEGYSVSREKKERFSLILESASTNQTSMYLCASSLLIGELFFGEGSRLTVL.

The chain recombines TRBV5-3 with TRBJ2-1; 7 nucleotides line up with TRBD2. TRBV5-3 is an open reading frame whose function is uncertain. The CDR3 runs to 15 residues. After removal of 3 bases from V and 8 bases from J, the junction contained 11 bases not matched to a gene. The CDR3 bases are TGTGCCAGAAGCTCTAGCGGACACTTTGCGGATGAGCAGTTCTTC. Its translation is CARSSSGHFADEQFF.

This clone has just one count. The CDR3 loop is CASSDMAGGPYNEQFF. In nucleotides, the CDR3 is TGTGCCAGCAGTGACATGGCGGGGGGGCCCTACAATGAGCAGTTCTTC. This chain uses TRBV6-4 with TRBJ2-1; TRBD2 matches 9 bases. With V trimmed by 2 bases and J by 2 bases, 4 bases remained unmatched. The CDR3 has 16 amino acids. From germline, CDR1 is MRHNA and CDR2 SNTAGT.

The chain couples TRBV7-9 to TRBJ2-3; D ambiguous. Between the trimmed V and J ends, which lost 2 bases and 0 bases, there was a span of 12 bases. This CDR3 comprises 16 residues. Germline CDR1 SEHNR, CDR2 FQNEAQ (reference sequence). CDR3 sequence reads: CASSLQRTYSTDTQYF. In DNA, the CDR3 is TGTGCCAGCAGCTTACAGCGTACCTATAGCACAGATACGCAGTATTTT.

This sequence joins TRBV5-4 and TRBJ1-4; 9 bases fit TRBD1. V lost 4 bases, J lost 6 bases, and 4 bases stayed unmatched. Germline V gene lookup returns CDR1 SGHNT and CDR2 YYREEE (reference sequence). CDR3 length: 14 residues. The CDR3, as DNA: TGTGCCAGCAGCCAACGACAGGGGGATGAAAAACTGTTTTTT. This encodes CASSQRQGDEKLFF.

The chain recombines TRBV4-2 with TRBJ1-5, with a tentative D call TRBD1 (6 bases). Trimming stripped 0 bases from V and 3 bases from J, with 9 bases between. Germline loops: CDR1 LGHNA, CDR2 YNFKEQ. The CDR3 is made up of 15 amino acids. CDR3 in DNA: TGTGCCAGCAGCCAAGAGGGGGCTTACAATCAGCCCCAGCATTTT. Protein: CASSQEGAYNQPQHF.